This T cell receptor beta chain was recorded in a study of T cells expressing NK-cell markers. Whole-study context: HCMV seropositivity characterized most of the eight sequenced donors, and seronegativity one.

From its re-call of the 5' RACE reads, TCRdb lists each CDR3 protein once, without DNA. The sample has about 160,000 distinct CDR3 sequences, and its top ten clones hold less than 20%. Germline-derived CDR1 and CDR2 are SGHRS and YFSETQ. The length of the CDR3 is 15 residues. Details on this clonotype: Its target is not known.

Overall study results and limits: Of CD8+ T cells, roughly 1.0-7.0% belonged to dominant NKG2C+ clonotypes in 5 to 7 donors.

The material sequenced was blood T cells: a sorted CD56 or NKG2C T cell subset, CD4+ or CD8+ T cells, or bulk PBMC T cells (not recorded which). This sequence originates from a woman between 18 and 70 years old in good health. The J gene is TRBJ2-1, the V gene TRBV5-1. CDR3 in amino acids: CASSGQGASYNEQFF.